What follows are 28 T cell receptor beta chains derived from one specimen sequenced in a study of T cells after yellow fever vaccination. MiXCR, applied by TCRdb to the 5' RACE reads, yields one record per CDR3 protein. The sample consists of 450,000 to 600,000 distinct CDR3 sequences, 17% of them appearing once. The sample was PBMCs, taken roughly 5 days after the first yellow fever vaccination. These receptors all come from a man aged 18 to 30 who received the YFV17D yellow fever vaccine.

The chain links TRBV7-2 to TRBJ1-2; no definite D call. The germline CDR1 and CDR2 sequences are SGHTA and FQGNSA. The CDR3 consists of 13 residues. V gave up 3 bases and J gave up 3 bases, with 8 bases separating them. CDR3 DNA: TGTGCCAGCAGCTTGGGGTTTTACTATGGCTACACCTTC. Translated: CASSLGFYYGYTF.

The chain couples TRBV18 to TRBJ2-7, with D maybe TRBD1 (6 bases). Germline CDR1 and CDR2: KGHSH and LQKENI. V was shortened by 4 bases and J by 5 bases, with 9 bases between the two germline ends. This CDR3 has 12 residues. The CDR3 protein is CASSLYRDEQYF. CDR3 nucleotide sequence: TGTGCCAGCTCACTGTACAGGGACGAGCAGTACTTC.

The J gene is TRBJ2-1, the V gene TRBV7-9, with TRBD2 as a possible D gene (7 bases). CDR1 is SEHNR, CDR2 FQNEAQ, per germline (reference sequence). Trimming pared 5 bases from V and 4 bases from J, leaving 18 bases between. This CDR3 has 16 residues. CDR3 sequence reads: CASSPKAGAHYNEQFF. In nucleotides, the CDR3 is TGTGCCAGCAGCCCAAAGGCGGGGGCCCATTACAATGAGCAGTTCTTC.

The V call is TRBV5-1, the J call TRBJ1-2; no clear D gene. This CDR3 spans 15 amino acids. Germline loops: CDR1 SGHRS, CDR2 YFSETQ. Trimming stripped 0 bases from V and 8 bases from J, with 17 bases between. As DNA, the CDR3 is TGCGCCAGCAGCTTGGATCCGGGTTCTCTAGCCGGCTACACCTTC. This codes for CASSLDPGSLAGYTF.

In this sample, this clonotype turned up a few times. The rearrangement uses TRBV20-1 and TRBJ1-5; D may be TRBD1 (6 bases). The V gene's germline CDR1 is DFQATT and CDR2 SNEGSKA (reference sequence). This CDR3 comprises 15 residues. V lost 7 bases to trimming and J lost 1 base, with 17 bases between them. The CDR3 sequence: CSVLQGLGSNQPQHF. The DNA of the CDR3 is TGCAGTGTTCTACAGGGTCTTGGGAGCAATCAGCCCCAGCATTTT.

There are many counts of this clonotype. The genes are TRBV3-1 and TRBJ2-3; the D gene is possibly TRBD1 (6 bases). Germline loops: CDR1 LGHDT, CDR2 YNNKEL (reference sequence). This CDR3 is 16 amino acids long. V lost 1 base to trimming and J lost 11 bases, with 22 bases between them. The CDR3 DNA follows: TGTGCCAGCAGCCAAGTTTCACTTCGACAGGCCCAGGGGCAGTATTTT. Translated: CASSQVSLRQAQGQYF.

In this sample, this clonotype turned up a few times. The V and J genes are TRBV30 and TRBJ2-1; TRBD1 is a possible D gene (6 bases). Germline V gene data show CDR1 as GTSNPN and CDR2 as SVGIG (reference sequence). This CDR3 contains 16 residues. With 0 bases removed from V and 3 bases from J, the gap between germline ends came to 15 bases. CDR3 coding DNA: TGTGCCTGGAGTGTACAGGGTCAGGTCGGCTACAATGAGCAGTTCTTC. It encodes CAWSVQGQVGYNEQFF. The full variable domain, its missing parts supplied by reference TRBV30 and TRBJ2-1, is SQTIHQWPATLVQPVGSPLSLECTVEGTSNPNLYWYRQAAGRGLQLLFYSVGIGQISSEVPQNLSASRPQDRQFILSSKKLLLSDSGFYLCAWSVQGQVGYNEQFFGPGTRLTVL.

This CDR3 reads CASSQVGARGRGELFF. DNA for the CDR3: TGCGCCAGCAGCCAAGTCGGGGCCAGGGGTCGCGGGGAGCTGTTTTTT. The chain uses TRBV4-1 and TRBJ2-2; TRBD1 might be the D (6 bases). Between the trimmed V and J ends, which lost 1 base and 7 bases, there was a span of 16 bases. This CDR3 is 16 amino acids long. Germline assignment: CDR1 MGHRA and CDR2 YSYEKL.

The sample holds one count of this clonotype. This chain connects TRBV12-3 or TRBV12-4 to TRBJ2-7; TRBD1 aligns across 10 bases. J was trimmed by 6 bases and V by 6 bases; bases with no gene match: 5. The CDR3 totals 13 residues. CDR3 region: CASRWTGGPEQYF. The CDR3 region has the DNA TGTGCCAGCAGATGGACAGGGGGTCCCGAGCAGTACTTC.

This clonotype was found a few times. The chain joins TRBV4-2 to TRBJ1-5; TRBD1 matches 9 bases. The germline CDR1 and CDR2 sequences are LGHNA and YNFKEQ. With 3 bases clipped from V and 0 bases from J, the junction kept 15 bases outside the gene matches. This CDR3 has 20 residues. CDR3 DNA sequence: TGTGCCAGCAGCCACGACGCCGGGACAGGGAAACAAATTAGCAATCAGCCCCAGCATTTT. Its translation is CASSHDAGTGKQISNQPQHF.

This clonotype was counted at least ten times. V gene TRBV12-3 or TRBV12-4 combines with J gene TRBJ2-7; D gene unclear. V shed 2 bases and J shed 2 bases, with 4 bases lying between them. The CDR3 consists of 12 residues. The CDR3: CASSLSPYEQYF. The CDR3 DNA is TGTGCCAGCAGTTTATCTCCCTACGAGCAGTACTTC.

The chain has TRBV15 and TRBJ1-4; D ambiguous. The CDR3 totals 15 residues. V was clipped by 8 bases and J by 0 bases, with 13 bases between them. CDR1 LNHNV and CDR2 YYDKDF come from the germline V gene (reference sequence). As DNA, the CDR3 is TGTGCCACCTCCCCTCGGCGGACAACTAATGAAAAACTGTTTTTT. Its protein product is CATSPRRTTNEKLFF.

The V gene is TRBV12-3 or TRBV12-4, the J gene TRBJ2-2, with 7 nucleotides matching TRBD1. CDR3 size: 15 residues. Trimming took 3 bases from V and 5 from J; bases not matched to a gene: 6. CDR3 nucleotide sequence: TGTGCCAGCAGTTTGTTAGGGGGCGCGACCGGGGAGCTGTTTTTT. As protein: CASSLLGGATGELFF.

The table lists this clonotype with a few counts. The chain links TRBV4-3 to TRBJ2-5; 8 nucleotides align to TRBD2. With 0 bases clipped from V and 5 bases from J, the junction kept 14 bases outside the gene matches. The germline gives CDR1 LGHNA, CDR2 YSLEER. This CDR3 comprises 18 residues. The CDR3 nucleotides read TGCGCCAGCAGCCAAGACACCGACGTAGCGGGGTCGACGGAGACCCAGTACTTC. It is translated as CASSQDTDVAGSTETQYF.

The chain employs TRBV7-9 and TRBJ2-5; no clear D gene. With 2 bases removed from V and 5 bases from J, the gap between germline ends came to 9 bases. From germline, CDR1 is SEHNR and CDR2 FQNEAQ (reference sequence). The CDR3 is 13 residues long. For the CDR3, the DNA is TGTGCCAGCAGCTTAATGGAGAGGGAGACCCAGTACTTC. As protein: CASSLMERETQYF.

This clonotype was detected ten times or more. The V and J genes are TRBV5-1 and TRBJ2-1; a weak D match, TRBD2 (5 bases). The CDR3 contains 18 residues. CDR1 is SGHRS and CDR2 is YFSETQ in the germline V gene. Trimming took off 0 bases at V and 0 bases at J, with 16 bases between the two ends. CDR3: CASSLDLRGSSSYNEQFF. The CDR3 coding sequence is TGCGCCAGCAGCTTGGACCTTCGGGGAAGTAGCTCCTACAATGAGCAGTTCTTC.

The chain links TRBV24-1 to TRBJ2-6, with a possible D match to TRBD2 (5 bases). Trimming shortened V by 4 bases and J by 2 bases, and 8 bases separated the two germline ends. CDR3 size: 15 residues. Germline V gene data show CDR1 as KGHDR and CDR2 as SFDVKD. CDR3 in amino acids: CATSDLGTGANVLTF. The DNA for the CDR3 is TGTGCCACCAGTGACCTCGGGACTGGGGCCAACGTCCTGACTTTC.

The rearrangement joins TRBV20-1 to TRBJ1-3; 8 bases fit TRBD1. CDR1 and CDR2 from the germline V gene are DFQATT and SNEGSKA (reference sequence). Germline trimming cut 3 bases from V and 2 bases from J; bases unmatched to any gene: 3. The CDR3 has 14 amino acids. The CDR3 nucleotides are TGCAGTGCTAGCAAGACAGGGGCTGGAAACACCATATATTTT. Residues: CSASKTGAGNTIYF.

In nucleotides, the CDR3 is TGTGCCAGCAAACAGCTTCATAACTATGGCTACACCTTC. Its protein product is CASKQLHNYGYTF. The genes are TRBV2 and TRBJ1-2, with D uncertain. Trimming removed 7 bases at V and 1 base at J, with 10 bases between. Germline CDR1 and CDR2: SNHLY and FYNNEI. The CDR3 has 13 amino acids.

The DNA for the CDR3 is TGTGCCAGCTCACCGAACGTCGGGACCGTTAAGAACTATGGCTACACCTTC. Translation: CASSPNVGTVKNYGYTF. The chain recombines TRBV18 with TRBJ1-2, with a tentative D call TRBD1 (5 bases). Germline assignment: CDR1 KGHSH and CDR2 LQKENI. The V end was cut by 3 bases, the J end by 2 bases, with 19 bases between. This CDR3 has 17 amino acids.

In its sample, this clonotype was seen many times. DNA of the CDR3: TGTGCCAGCAGCTTAGCGCGTAGCTACTCCTACGAGCAGTACTTC. Translation gives CASSLARSYSYEQYF. The genes are TRBV7-2 and TRBJ2-7; D not resolved. CDR1 is SGHTA and CDR2 is FQGNSA in the germline V gene. Trimming pared 0 bases from V and 0 bases from J, leaving 9 bases between. The CDR3 is made up of 15 amino acids.

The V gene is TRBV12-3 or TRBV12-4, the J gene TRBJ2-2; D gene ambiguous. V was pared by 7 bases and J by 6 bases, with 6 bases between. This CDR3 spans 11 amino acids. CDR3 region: CASILSGELFF. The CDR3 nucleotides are TGTGCCAGCATCCTGTCCGGGGAGCTGTTTTTT.

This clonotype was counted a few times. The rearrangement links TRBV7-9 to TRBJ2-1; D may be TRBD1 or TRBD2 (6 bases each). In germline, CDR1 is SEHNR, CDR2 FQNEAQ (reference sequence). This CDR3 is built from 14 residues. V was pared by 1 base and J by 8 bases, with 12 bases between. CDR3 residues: CASSLGGGPDEQFF. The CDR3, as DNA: TGTGCCAGCAGCTTAGGAGGGGGGCCGGATGAGCAGTTCTTC.

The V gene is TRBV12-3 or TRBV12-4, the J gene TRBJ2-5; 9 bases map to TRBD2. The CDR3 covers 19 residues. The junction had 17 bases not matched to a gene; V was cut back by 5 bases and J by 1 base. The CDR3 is CASSLGKGPLAGPQETQYF. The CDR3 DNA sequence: TGTGCCAGCAGTCTTGGGAAAGGGCCTCTAGCGGGGCCCCAAGAGACCCAGTACTTC.

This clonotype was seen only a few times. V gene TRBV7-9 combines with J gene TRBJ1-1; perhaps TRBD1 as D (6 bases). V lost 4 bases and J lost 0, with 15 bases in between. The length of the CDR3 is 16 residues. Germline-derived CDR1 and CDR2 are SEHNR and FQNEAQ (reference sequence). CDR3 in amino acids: CASSSPGHPMNTEAFF. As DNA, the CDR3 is TGTGCCAGCAGCTCACCGGGACACCCCATGAACACTGAAGCTTTCTTT.

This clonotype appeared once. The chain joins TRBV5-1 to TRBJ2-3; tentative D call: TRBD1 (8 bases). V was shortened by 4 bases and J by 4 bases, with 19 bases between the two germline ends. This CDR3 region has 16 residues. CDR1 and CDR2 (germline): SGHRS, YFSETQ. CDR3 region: CASSRGAGGAPDTQYF. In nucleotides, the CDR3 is TGCGCCAGCAGCCGGGGGGCAGGGGGCGCCCCAGATACGCAGTATTTT. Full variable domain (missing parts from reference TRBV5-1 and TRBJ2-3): KAGVTQTPRYLIKTRGQQVTLSCSPISGHRSVSWYQQTPGQGLQFLFEYFSETQRNKGNFPGRFSGRQFSNSRSEMNVSTLELGDSALYLCASSRGAGGAPDTQYFGPGTRLTVL.

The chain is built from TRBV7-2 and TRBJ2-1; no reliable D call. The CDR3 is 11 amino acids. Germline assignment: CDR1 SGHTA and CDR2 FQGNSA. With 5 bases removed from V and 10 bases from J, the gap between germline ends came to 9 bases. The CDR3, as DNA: TGTGCCAGCAGCCAATCGCACGAGCAGTTCTTC. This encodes CASSQSHEQFF.

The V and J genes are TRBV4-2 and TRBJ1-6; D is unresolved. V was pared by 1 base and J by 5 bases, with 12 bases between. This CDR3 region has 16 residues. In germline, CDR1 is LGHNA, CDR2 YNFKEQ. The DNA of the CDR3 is TGTGCCAGCAGCCAAGGGGGTCAAGTAAATAATTCACCCCTCCACTTT. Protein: CASSQGGQVNNSPLHF.